This TCR beta chain was identified in a study of shared clonotypes between healthy human individuals. Study-wide context: Donors were two women and a few men aged 18 to 49.

Findings and caveats of the study: Against clonotypes common to all four donors, non-shared ones had lower generation probabilities. Limitation of the genetic and exposure-history diversity represented came from the few donors.

This CDR3 spans 12 amino acids. The germline V gene encodes CDR1 MDHEN and CDR2 SYDVKM. Trimming cost V 5 bases and J 6 bases, with 7 bases left between them. As regards this clone: Its specificity is unknown.

All donors were Caucasian adults living in Nashville, Tennessee. Libraries were prepared by immunoSEQ multiplex PCR; TCRdb keeps only in-frame clonotypes and omits some of them. Here the sample spans 1,400,000 or so clones, approximately 98.5% being singletons. Sequencing input: naive CD4+ T cells sorted from blood. Sample subset: CD45RA+ positively selected. The J gene is TRBJ2-2, the V gene TRBV28; maybe TRBD1 (6 bases). The sequence came from a man aged 25 to 40 in good health. The CDR3 region is CASSTGPGELFF. The CDR3 DNA is TGTGCCAGCAGTACAGGGCCCGGGGAGCTGTTTTTT.